This T cell receptor (beta chain) was documented in a study of shared clonotypes between healthy human individuals. Whole-study context: The donors, two women and a few men, were aged 18 to 49.

Only in-frame clones appear in the TCRdb table, and some are missing; sequencing was by immunoSEQ multiplex PCR. The sample has about 1.5 million clones, about 98% seen once; the top ten hold about 0.45%. The clonotype originates from a man aged 30 to 45 in good health. Sequencing was done on a sample of naive CD4+ T cells sorted from blood. The subset was: CD45RA+ positively selected.

CDR3 protein: CASSLTGTGRISGRGLSSYNEQFF. For the CDR3, the DNA is TGTGCCAGCAGTTTGACTGGGACAGGGCGAATTAGCGGGAGGGGGCTAAGCTCCTACAATGAGCAGTTCTTC. This chain connects TRBV27 to TRBJ2-1; 11 nucleotides line up with TRBD2. The CDR3 runs to 24 residues. The V gene's germline CDR1 is MNHEY and CDR2 SMNVEV (reference sequence). The J segment lost 0 bases and the V segment lost 3 bases, leaving 25 bases of the junction unmatched.